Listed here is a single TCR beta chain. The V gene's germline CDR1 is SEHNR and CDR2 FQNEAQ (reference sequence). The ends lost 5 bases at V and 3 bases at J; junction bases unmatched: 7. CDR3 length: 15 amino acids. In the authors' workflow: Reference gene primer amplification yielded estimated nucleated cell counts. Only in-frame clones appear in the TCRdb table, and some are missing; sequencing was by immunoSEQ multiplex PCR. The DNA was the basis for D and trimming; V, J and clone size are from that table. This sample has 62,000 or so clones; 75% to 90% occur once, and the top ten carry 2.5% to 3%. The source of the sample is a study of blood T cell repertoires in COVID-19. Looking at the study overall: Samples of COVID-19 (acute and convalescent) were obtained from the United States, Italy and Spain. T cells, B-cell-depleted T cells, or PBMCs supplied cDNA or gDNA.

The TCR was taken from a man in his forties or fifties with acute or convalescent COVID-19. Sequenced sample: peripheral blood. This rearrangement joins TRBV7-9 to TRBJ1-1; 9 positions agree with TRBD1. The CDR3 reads CASSPEQGADTEAFF. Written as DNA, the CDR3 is TGTGCCAGCAGCCCAGAACAGGGGGCGGACACTGAAGCTTTCTTT.